Following are 2 T cell receptor beta chains from one sample sequenced in a study of long-term antiretroviral therapy in people with HIV. Investigators performed immunoSEQ version v3.0 at survey level. Clones were read by immunoSEQ multiplex PCR, and TCRdb kept only the in-frame ones, dropping some. The table lists roughly 16,000 clones, less than 95% of them singletons. Sequencing was performed on unsorted PBMCs, taken about 6 years after starting antiretroviral therapy. The receptors derive from a woman between 50 and 59 years old with HIV.

V usage is TRBV6-5 and J usage is TRBJ1-5, with 7 bases identical to TRBD1. The V segment lost 5 bases and the J segment 9 bases; nucleotides outside the gene matches: 13. This CDR3 is built from 15 residues. Germline V gene lookup returns CDR1 MNHEY and CDR2 SVGAGI. The CDR3 protein is CASSPFTGAIWPQHF. DNA for the CDR3: TGTGCCAGCAGTCCGTTTACAGGGGCAATTTGGCCCCAGCATTTT.

The chain combines TRBV9 with TRBJ2-6, with D hard to call. The CDR3 totals 16 residues. Germline V lookup: CDR1 SGDLS, CDR2 YYNGEE. With 5 bases removed from V and 0 bases from J, the gap between germline ends came to 12 bases. CDR3 coding DNA: TGTGCCAGCAGAACGGAGACCCGCTCTGGGGCCAACGTCCTGACTTTC. It specifies CASRTETRSGANVLTF.